This T cell receptor (beta chain) is drawn from a study of CD8+ T cells in alopecia areata. Study in general: For the treated group, dosing was oral tofacitinib at 5 to 10 mg twice daily. Study-wide results and limits: Higher clonality and more expanded CD8+ clones appeared in lesional than normal scalp.

This CDR3 is 12 amino acids long. The germline V and J ends were trimmed by 1 base and 3 bases, with 4 bases remaining between them. CDR1 SEHNR and CDR2 FQNEAQ come from the germline V gene (reference sequence). Extracted from the samples, RNA was reverse transcribed into cDNA to serve as the sequencing template. Produced via immunoSEQ multiplex PCR; TCRdb's table is partial and in-frame only. The table shows about 200,000 clones, with around 62% occurring only once. Alopecia areata patients provided lesional scalp punch biopsies and peripheral blood. Concerning this clone: What it binds is not known. This sample also contains other DNA sequences that code for the same CDR3.

The receptor was isolated from a human donor with alopecia areata. The chain combines TRBV7-9 with TRBJ2-7; D is undetermined. The material was CD4+ T cells sorted from blood, obtained at week 0. This CDR3 reads CASSLVSYEQYF. In DNA, the CDR3 is TGTGCCAGCAGCTTAGTGAGCTACGAGCAGTACTTC.